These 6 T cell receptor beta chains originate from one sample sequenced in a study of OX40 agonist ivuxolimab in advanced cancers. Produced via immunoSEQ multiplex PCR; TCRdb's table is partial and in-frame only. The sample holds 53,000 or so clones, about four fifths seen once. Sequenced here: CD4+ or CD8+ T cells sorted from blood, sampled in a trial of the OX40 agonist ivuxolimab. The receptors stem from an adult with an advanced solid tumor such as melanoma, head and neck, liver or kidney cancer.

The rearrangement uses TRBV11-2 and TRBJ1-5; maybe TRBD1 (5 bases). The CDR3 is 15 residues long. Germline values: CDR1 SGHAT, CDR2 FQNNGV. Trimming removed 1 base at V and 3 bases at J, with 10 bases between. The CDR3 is CASSLGDLPNQPQHF. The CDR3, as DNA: TGTGCCAGCAGCTTAGGGGACCTCCCCAATCAGCCCCAGCATTTT. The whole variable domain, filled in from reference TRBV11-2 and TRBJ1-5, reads EAGVAQSPRYKIIEKRQSVAFWCNPISGHATLYWYQQILGQGPKLLIQFQNNGVVDDSQLPKDRFSAERLKGVDSTLKIQPAKLEDSAVYLCASSLGDLPNQPQHFGDGTRLSIL.

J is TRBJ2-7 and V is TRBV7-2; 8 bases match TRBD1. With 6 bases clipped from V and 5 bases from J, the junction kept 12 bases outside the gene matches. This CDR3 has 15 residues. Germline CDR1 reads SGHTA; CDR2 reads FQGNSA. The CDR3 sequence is CASRPTPDRGHEQYF. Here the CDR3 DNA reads TGTGCCAGCAGACCTACCCCTGACAGGGGCCACGAGCAGTACTTC.

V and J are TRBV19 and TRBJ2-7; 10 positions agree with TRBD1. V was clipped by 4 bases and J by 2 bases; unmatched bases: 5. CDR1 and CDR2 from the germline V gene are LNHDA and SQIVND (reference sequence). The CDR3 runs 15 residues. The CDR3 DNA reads TGTGCCAGTAGTAGGGGGGGACAGGGGACCTACGAGCAGTACTTC. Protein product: CASSRGGQGTYEQYF.

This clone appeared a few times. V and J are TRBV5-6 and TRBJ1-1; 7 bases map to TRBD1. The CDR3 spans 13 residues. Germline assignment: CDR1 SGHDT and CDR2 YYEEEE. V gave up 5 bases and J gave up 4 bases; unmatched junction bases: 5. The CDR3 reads CASRHRGATEAFF. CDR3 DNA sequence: TGTGCCAGCAGGCACAGGGGCGCCACTGAAGCTTTCTTT.

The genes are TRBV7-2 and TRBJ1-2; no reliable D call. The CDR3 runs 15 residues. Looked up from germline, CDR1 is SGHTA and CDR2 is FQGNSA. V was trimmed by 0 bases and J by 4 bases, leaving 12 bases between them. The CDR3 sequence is CASSLAAAGVYGYTF. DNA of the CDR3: TGTGCCAGCAGCTTAGCGGCGGCGGGAGTCTATGGCTACACCTTC.

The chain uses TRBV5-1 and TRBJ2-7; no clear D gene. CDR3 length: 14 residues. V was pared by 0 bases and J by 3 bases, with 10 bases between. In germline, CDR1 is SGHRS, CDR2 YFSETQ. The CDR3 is CASSLAADLYEQYF. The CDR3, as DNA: TGCGCCAGCAGCTTGGCTGCAGACCTCTACGAGCAGTACTTC.